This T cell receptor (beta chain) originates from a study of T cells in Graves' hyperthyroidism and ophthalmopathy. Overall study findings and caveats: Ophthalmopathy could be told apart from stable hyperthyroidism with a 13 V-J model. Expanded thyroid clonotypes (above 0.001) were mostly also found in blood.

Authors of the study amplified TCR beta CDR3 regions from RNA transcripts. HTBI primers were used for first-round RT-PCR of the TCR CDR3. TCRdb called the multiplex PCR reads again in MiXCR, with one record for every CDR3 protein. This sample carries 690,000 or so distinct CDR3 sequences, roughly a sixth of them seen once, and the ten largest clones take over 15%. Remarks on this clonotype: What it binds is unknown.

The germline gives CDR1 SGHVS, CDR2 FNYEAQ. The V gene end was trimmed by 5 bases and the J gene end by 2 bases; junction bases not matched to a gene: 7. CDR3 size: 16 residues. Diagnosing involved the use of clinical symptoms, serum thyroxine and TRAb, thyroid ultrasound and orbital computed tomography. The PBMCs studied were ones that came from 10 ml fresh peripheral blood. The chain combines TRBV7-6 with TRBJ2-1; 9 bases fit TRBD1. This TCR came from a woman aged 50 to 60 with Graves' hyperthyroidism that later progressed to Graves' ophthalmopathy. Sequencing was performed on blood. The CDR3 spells CASSPQGAGAYNEQFF. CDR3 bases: TGTGCCAGCAGCCCACAGGGGGCGGGCGCCTACAATGAGCAGTTCTTC.